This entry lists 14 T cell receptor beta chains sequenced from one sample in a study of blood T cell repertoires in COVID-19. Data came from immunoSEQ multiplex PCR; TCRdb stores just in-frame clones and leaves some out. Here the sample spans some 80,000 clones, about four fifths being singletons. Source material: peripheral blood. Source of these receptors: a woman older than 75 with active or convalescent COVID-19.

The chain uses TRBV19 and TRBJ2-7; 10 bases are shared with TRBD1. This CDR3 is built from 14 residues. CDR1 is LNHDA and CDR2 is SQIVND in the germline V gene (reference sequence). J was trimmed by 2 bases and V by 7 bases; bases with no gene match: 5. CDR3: CASKSGTGAYEQYF. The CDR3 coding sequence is TGTGCCAGTAAATCCGGGACAGGGGCCTACGAGCAGTACTTC.

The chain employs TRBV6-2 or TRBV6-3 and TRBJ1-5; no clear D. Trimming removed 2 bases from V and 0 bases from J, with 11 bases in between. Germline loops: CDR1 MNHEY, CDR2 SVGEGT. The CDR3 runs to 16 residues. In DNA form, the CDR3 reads TGTGCCAGCAGTTACCCCGACGGGTATAGCAATCAGCCCCAGCATTTT. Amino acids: CASSYPDGYSNQPQHF.

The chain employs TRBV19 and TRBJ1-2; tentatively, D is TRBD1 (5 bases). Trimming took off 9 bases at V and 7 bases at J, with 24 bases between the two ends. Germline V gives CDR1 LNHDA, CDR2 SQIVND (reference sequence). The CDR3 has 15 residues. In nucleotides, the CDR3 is TGTGCCAGCAGACGCCGGGACCGGGAGGGTTCTGGCTACACCTTC. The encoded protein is CASRRRDREGSGYTF.

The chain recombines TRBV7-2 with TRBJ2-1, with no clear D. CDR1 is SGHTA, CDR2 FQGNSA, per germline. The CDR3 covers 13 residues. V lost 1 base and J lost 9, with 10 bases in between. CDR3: CASSLDLSVEQFF. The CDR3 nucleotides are TGTGCCAGCAGCTTAGATCTCAGCGTTGAGCAGTTCTTC.

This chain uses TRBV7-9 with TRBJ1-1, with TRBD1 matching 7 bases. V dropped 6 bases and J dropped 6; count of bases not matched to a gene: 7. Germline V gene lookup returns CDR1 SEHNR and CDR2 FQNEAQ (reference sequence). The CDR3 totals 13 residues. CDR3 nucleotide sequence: TGTGCCAGCAGGCGCCTAGGGGGCTCTGAAGCTTTCTTT. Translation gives CASRRLGGSEAFF.

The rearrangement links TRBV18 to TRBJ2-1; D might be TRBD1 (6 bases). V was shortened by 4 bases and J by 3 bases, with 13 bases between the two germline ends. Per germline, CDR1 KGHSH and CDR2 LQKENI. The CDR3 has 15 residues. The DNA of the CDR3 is TGTGCCAGCTCACTAACAGGGTTCTTCTACAATGAGCAGTTCTTC. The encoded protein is CASSLTGFFYNEQFF.

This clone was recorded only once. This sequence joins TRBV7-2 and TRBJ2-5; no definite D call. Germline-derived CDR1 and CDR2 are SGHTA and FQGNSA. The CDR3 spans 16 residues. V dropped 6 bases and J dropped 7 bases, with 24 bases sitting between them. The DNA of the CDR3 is TGTGCCAGCAGTCCTCAGACGGTGGCGGTAGTGGGGACCCAGTACTTC. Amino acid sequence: CASSPQTVAVVGTQYF.

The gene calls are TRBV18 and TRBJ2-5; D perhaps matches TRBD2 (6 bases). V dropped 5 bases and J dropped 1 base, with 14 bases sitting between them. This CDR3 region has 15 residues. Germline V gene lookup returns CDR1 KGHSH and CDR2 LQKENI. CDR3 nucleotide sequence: TGTGCCAGCTCAACGAACGGGGGAAGCCAAGAGACCCAGTACTTC. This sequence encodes CASSTNGGSQETQYF. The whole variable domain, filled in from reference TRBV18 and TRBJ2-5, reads NAGVMQNPRHLVRRRGQEARLRCSPMKGHSHVYWYRQLPEEGLKFMVYLQKENIIDESGMPKERFSAEFPKEGPSILRIQQVVRGDSAAYFCASSTNGGSQETQYFGPGTRLLVL.

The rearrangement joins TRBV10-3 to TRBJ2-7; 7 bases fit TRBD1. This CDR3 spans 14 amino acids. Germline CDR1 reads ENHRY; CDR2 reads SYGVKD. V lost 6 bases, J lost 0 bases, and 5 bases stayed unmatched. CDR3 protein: CAISGQVLSYEQYF. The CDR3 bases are TGTGCCATCAGCGGACAGGTCCTCTCCTACGAGCAGTACTTC.

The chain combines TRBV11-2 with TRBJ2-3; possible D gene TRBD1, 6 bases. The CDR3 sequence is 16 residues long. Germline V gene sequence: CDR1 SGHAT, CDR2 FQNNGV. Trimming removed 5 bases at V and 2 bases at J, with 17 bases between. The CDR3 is CASSHEGQTLTDTQYF. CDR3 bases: TGTGCCAGCAGCCACGAAGGACAGACCCTCACAGATACGCAGTATTTT.

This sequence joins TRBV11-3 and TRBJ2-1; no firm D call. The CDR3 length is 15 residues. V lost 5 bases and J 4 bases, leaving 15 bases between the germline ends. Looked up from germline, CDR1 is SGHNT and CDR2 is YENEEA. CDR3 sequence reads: CASSLGPLGYNEQFF. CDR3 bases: TGTGCCAGCAGCCTTGGGCCGCTGGGTTACAATGAGCAGTTCTTC.

CDR3: CASSPGVTGLRNIQYF. CDR3 in DNA: TGTGCCAGCTCACCTGGTGTTACAGGTTTGCGGAACATTCAGTACTTC. The V and J genes are TRBV18 and TRBJ2-4; tentative D call: TRBD1 (5 bases). Per the germline V gene, CDR1 is KGHSH and CDR2 is LQKENI. The CDR3 has 16 amino acids. V was shortened by 3 bases and J by 7 bases, with 19 bases between the two germline ends.

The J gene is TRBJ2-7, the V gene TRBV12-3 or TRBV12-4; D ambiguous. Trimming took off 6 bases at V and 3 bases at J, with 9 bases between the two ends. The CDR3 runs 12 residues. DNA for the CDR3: TGTGCCAGCAGCCACAACGACTACGAGCAGTACTTC. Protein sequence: CASSHNDYEQYF.

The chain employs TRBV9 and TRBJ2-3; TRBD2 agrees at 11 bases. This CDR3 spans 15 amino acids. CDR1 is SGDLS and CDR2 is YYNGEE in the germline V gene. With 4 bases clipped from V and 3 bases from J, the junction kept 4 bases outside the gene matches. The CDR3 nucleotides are TGTGCCAGCAGCAATAGCGGGAGGGTGACAGATACGCAGTATTTT. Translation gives CASSNSGRVTDTQYF.